This TCR beta chain was captured by sequencing in a study of persistence of HIV-infected CD4 T cells. Cells were stimulated with overlapping HIV-1 Gag 15-mer peptides. Sorting of responding CD4+ T cells relied on upregulated CD40 ligand together with CD69. A roughly 17-hour stimulation of CD8-depleted PBMCs used anti-CD28/CD49d costimulation, CD40-blocking antibody and enfuvirtide. The immunoSEQ assay was version 4, run in survey mode. Profiled with immunoSEQ multiplex PCR; TCRdb holds only in-frame clones, not every one. The sample lists fewer than 15,000 clones, about 66% occurring once. This clone appeared once. Antigen unknown. The receptor's source is an adult man with HIV who was CMV-seropositive. This specimen was CD4+ T cells sorted from PBMCs after roughly 18-hour stimulation, taken from a patient who received antiretroviral therapy.

The CDR3 sequence: CASSQNPPSGITTWEQFF. Written as DNA, the CDR3 is TGTGCCAGCAGCCAAAATCCCCCTAGCGGGATTACAACTTGGGAGCAGTTCTTC. The chain joins TRBV4-2 to TRBJ2-1, with 9 bases matching TRBD2. The CDR3 is made up of 18 amino acids. Trimming at V came to 2 bases and at J to 10 bases, leaving 18 bases not matched to a gene. Germline CDR1 reads LGHNA; CDR2 reads YNFKEQ.